This T cell receptor beta chain was observed in a study of T cell responses to AZD1222 COVID-19 vaccine (dated by TCRdb to about 2021). Some background on the complete study: Because spike-specific TCR depth and breadth did not differ between the two schedules, AZD1222 recipients who got a second dose at roughly 4 weeks were pooled with those who got a second dose at roughly 12 weeks. Trial participants were enrolled by age into subgroups of 18-55, 56-69 and 70-plus years, and about 150, 27 and 61 TCR-sequenced participants, respectively, were included in these subgroups. A total of roughly 240 trial participants underwent TCR sequencing, of whom roughly 210 received two doses of AZD1222 and roughly 25 received two doses of the MenACWY control vaccine.

As for this clone: Its antigen remains unidentified. No base quality information exists; no much larger clone differs at one position.

The CDR3 regions of human TCRbeta chains were analyzed by immunosequencing. The study's own analysis went as follows. TCRs in the repertoires were matched against a reference library of SARS-CoV-2-specific TCRs that had been generated with the MIRA antigen-specificity platform. Breadth was defined as the fraction of unique TCRs that were SARS-CoV-2-associated. Depth was defined as the fraction of total T cells that were SARS-CoV-2-associated. Using the MIRA data, each spike-specific TCR was mapped to the spike region that the TCR reacts to and placed in a CD4 or CD8 class. Log10-transformed breadth and depth values were compared by one-way ANOVA with Sidak's multiple comparisons tests. TCRdb limited this immuneACCESS table to in-frame rearrangements with V and J called. A share of clones is missing; checked studies link under half to unresolved V genes, and the rest is unexplained. That table gives V, J and clone size, and the DNA gave D and trimming. The sample has just under 100,000 clones on record, 70% to 90% of them singletons. Roughly 2.8% of the sample is held by the ten biggest clonotypes.

The CDR3, from cysteine to phenylalanine, totals 15 residues. The retained sequence is limited to the CDR3, 45 bases, with the frame set at the first base. Relative to germline, V is 10 bases shorter and J is 6 bases shorter, with 20 bases between their ends. The germline V gene provides CDR1 SGDLS and CDR2 YYNGEE. The time point tag for this specimen amounts to: baseline before first vaccination. Samples from vaccinated people were obtained from the UK trials COV001 and COV002, which included a single-blind randomized controlled phase 2/3 trial of AZD1222 (ChAdOx1 nCoV-19) in healthy adults. For TCRbeta chain sequencing, PBMC samples were collected from trial participants at day 0 and at day 28 after the second dose. General conclusions and limits of the study: The whole spike protein was spanned by vaccine-associated CD4 TCRs, and dominant responses were seen in regions 160-218 and 743-854. After two AZD1222 doses, spike-specific TCR breadth and depth were significantly higher than at day 0 and than in MenACWY recipients. Only 5 to 7 AZD1222 recipients were SARS-CoV-2 seropositive at baseline, limiting conclusions about previously exposed vaccinees. Because no day 14 peak-response samples were available, repertoires were characterized only after the peak T cell response. The 56-69-year group was small, and its depth increase did not reach significance, likely because of low power. Nearly half of unique spike-specific TCRs reportedly recognized epitopes outside regions mutated in the B.1.351 and B.1.1.7 variants. Participants were mostly white British and included more females than males, and it was suggested by the authors that clonal diversity may have been underestimated.

Sequenced here: peripheral blood, sampled on day 0 of AZD1222 vaccination. The receptor was isolated from an adult in good health. The chain couples TRBV9 to TRBJ1-6; possibly the D gene is TRBD1, per 5 matching bases. The CDR3 loop reads CAGAAGVSVNSPLHF. The bases read TGTGCCGGAGCCGCGGGGGTATCAGTTAATTCACCCCTCCACTTT.